These T cell receptor beta chains were read from a single sample in a study of T cell repertoires in cytomegalovirus infection. One entry per CDR3 protein results from TCRdb running MiXCR on the reads. This table holds around 71,000 distinct CDR3 sequences, roughly 40% found once. These receptors' targets are unknown. The sample in question was CD8+ T cells from cultured PBMCs, obtained from culture after CMV antigen stimulation. The receptors come from a human donor in good health (CMV status not recorded). Some clones in this sample may be carry-over from other donors' samples. CDR3s include the opening cysteine and the closing phenylalanine or tryptophan. A D gene is named only where the DNA matches it firmly. The size entry is marked missing in some rows and otherwise reads once, few, many or a size class.

TRBV7-8,TRBJ1-6,-,TRBD1,TGTGCCAGCAGCTTAAATCTCCCAGGGGGATCACCCCTCCACTTT,CASSLNLPGGSPLHF
TRBV18,TRBJ2-5,-,-,TGTGCCAGCTCACCCCCATCGGGGGGCCGGGTCGGAGAGACCCAGTACTTC,CASSPPSGGRVGETQYF
TRBV2,TRBJ2-1,-,TRBD2,TGTGCCAGCAGTGCCTCGATTGGGACTAGCAATGAGCAGTTCTTC,CASSASIGTSNEQFF
TRBV7-6,TRBJ2-4,large,-,TGTGCCAGCAGCTCTAAGCCCCCTTGGGTGGAAGCCAAAAACATTCAGTACTTC,CASSSKPPWVEAKNIQYF
TRBV25-1,TRBJ2-5,-,-,TGTGCCAGCAGTGAATTCTTCCATGAAAACCAAGAGACCCAGTACTTC,CASSEFFHENQETQYF
TRBV5-1,TRBJ2-4,-,-,TGCGCCAGCAGCAGCCCGGTTGAAGGGGTGGGGATAGCCAAAAACATTCAGTACTTC,CASSSPVEGVGIAKNIQYF
TRBV19,TRBJ1-1,-,-,TGTGCCAGTAGCTGGGGGTCCGATAACACTGAAGCTTTCTTT,CASSWGSDNTEAFF
TRBV11-2,TRBJ2-5,-,-,TGTGCCAGCAGCTTAAAATCAGGGTTTTTTGAGACCCAGTACTTC,CASSLKSGFFETQYF
TRBV4-1,TRBJ2-3,-,TRBD2,TGTGCCAGCAGCCAAGAAGGTAGCGGGGCCGTCGAAGATACGCAGTATTTT,CASSQEGSGAVEDTQYF
TRBV7-2,TRBJ2-1,-,TRBD1,TGTGCCAGCAGCTTAGCCGGCGACAGGGGACCTTACAATGAGCAGTTCTTC,CASSLAGDRGPYNEQFF
TRBV7-2,TRBJ2-3,many,TRBD2,TGTGCCAGCAGCCCCAGACTAGCGGGTCTCGCAGATACGCAGTATTTT,CASSPRLAGLADTQYF
TRBV7-2,TRBJ2-1,few,-,TGTGCCAGCAGCTATGCGGGTTCTTACAATGAGCAGTTCTTC,CASSYAGSYNEQFF
TRBV12-3/TRBV12-4,TRBJ1-5,few,-,TGTGCCAGCAGTTTAAGTGGAGGGGGGGTTACCCAGCATTTT,CASSLSGGGVTQHF
TRBV4-1,TRBJ2-1,few,-,TGCGCCAGCAGCCCACAAACTTACAATGAGCAGTTCTTC,CASSPQTYNEQFF
TRBV27,TRBJ2-7,-,TRBD1,TGTGCCAGCTCCTTGGGGACAGGAAAATACGAGCAGTACTTC,CASSLGTGKYEQYF
TRBV27,TRBJ2-7,-,TRBD1,TGTGCCAGCAGACAGGGGGCGCAAGAGCAGTACTTC,CASRQGAQEQYF
TRBV2,TRBJ1-1,many,TRBD1,TGTGCCAGCAGTGACTACAGGGGGCGGCTAGCTGAAGCTTTCTTT,CASSDYRGRLAEAFF
TRBV6-6,TRBJ1-1,-,-,TGTGCCAGCAGTTACTCGAAGGGGAACACTGAAGCTTTCTTT,CASSYSKGNTEAFF
TRBV5-6,TRBJ2-7,few,-,TGTGCCAGCAGCTTCCCAGGGAAGGGCGAGCAGTACTTC,CASSFPGKGEQYF
TRBV7-2,TRBJ2-3,-,-,TGTGCCAGCAGCATACTGGGAACAGATACGCAGTATTTT,CASSILGTDTQYF
TRBV19,TRBJ2-6,-,-,TGTGCCAGTAGCCTTCCGGGGTTCCCCACCTCTGGGGCCAACGTCCTGACTTTC,CASSLPGFPTSGANVLTF
TRBV7-8,TRBJ1-4,-,-,TGTGCCAGCAGACCAGACAGTTCAACTAATGAAAAACTGTTTTTT,CASRPDSSTNEKLFF
TRBV6-1,TRBJ2-3,-,TRBD2,TGTGCCAGCAGGAAACGAGCGGGACCCACAGATACGCAGTATTTT,CASRKRAGPTDTQYF
TRBV7-6,TRBJ1-5,few,-,TGTGCCAGCAGCTTAGCGGGGGGATACAATCAGCCCCAGCATTTT,CASSLAGGYNQPQHF
TRBV12-3/TRBV12-4,TRBJ1-4,few,-,TGTGCCAGCAGTTTGGTGGTGGAGAATGAAAAACTGTTTTTT,CASSLVVENEKLFF
TRBV11-2,TRBJ2-7,many,-,TGTGCCAGCAGCGATTGGACGGTTGGCTCCTACGAGCAGTACTTC,CASSDWTVGSYEQYF
TRBV11-2,TRBJ1-2,-,-,TGTGCCAGCAGCCAGGGGATGTATGGCTACACCTTC,CASSQGMYGYTF
TRBV25-1,TRBJ1-4,once,-,TGTGCCAGCAGTGAATTTAGAAGGGTTAGGGACGCCGGTAATGAAAAACTGTTTTTT,CASSEFRRVRDAGNEKLFF
TRBV4-3,TRBJ2-1,-,-,TGCGCCAGCAGCCAAGATCCAGTCGGGTCCTACAATGAGCAGTTCTTC,CASSQDPVGSYNEQFF
TRBV4-1,TRBJ1-4,many,-,TGCGCCAGCAGCCAAGAACAGACCGCAACTAATGAAAAACTGTTTTTT,CASSQEQTATNEKLFF
TRBV7-8,TRBJ2-2,few,-,TGTGCCAGCAGCACGGGGCCTTACACCGGGGAGCTGTTTTTT,CASSTGPYTGELFF
TRBV7-2,TRBJ1-2,many,TRBD1,TGTGCCAGCAGCCCCGGACAGGAGCACTATGGCTACACCTTC,CASSPGQEHYGYTF
TRBV13,TRBJ2-7,-,-,TGTGCCAGCAGCGCGGCGGGCAGGGCGCACGAGCAGTACTTC,CASSAAGRAHEQYF
TRBV12-3/TRBV12-4,TRBJ2-2,-,TRBD1,TGTGCCAGCAAGATCCGGGACAGCATTGCCGGGGAGCTGTTTTTT,CASKIRDSIAGELFF
TRBV6-5,TRBJ1-6,few,-,TGTGCCAGCAGCCAACTGTCCGGGAGCTATAATTCACCCCTCCACTTT,CASSQLSGSYNSPLHF